This T cell receptor beta chain was observed in a study of T cell responses to AZD1222 COVID-19 vaccine. Regarding the study as a whole: The study found Spike-specific TCR breadth and depth rose after two AZD1222 doses.

CDR1 and CDR2 (germline): MRHNA, SNTAGT. There are 14 residues in the CDR3. J was trimmed by 4 bases and V by 2 bases; bases with no gene match: 1. This table comes from immunoSEQ multiplex PCR, and its TCRdb copy is limited to in-frame clones, with some not included. The sample carries about 140,000 clones, over 75% recorded once. This clone has only a few counts. Its antigen is not identified. Sample: peripheral blood, taken on day 0 of AZD1222 vaccination. The TCR was taken from an adult in good health. J is TRBJ2-3 and V is TRBV6-4, with TRBD2 matching over 9 bases. The CDR3 nucleotides are TGTGCCAGCAGTGACGCGGGGGGGCCAGATACGCAGTATTTT. Translating gives CASSDAGGPDTQYF.